What follows is one TCR beta chain and its context. Repertoires were generated with immunoSEQ multiplex PCR, while TCRdb's copy carries only in-frame clones and drops some. The top ten hold 0.5% of the sample, which has about 56,000 clones, around 90% seen once. The sample is drawn from a study of T cell changes during pregnancy in multiple sclerosis. With V trimmed by 5 bases and J by 8 bases, 6 bases remained unmatched. This CDR3 is 14 amino acids long. Germline CDR1 is SGHTA and CDR2 is FQGTGA. The TCR sequence derives from a female donor with multiple sclerosis, enrolled in a pregnancy study. This specimen consisted of CD4+ T cells from peripheral blood mononuclear cells, obtained in the third trimester of pregnancy. This rearrangement joins TRBV7-3 to TRBJ2-1; 10 nucleotides match TRBD1. In nucleotides, the CDR3 is TGTGCCAGCAGCAGGACAGGGGGACACGATGAGCAGTTCTTC. Translating it yields CASSRTGGHDEQFF.